This T cell receptor (beta chain) was sequenced in a study of beta chain features in type 1 diabetes. Study information: Similarity in age, gender and cell yields was seen between patients and healthy donors.

General study points: VDJ junctions from type 1 diabetes patients carried fewer insertions and larger deletions.

As every portion of the isolated RNA was reverse transcribed, the sequencing read expressed TCRB transcripts. Here immunoSEQ multiplex PCR was the method, and the copy in TCRdb shows in-frame clones only, minus some. Seen here are approximately 470,000 clones, 30% observed once, and the top ten hold about 0.065%. Each of the sorted populations had a purity greater than 95%. A remark on this clone: Its antigen is not identified.

Per germline, CDR1 ENHRY and CDR2 SYGVKD. The CDR3 totals 14 residues. Trimming cost V 6 bases and J 2 bases, with 13 bases left between them. The V and J genes are TRBV10-3 and TRBJ2-5, with D possibly TRBD2 on 5 matching bases. This clonotype was sampled from a man between 18 and 29 years old in good health. Input material: naive CD4+ T cells from blood. Here the CDR3 DNA reads TGTGCCATCAGGAGAGGGTCCACTCAAGAGACCCAGTACTTC. Translation gives CAIRRGSTQETQYF.